This is a list of T cell receptor beta chains from one sample in a study of blood T cell repertoires in COVID-19. Assay: immunoSEQ multiplex PCR; the TCRdb copy retains only in-frame clones and omits some. Found here are about 86,000 clones, approximately 88% of them singletons; the top ten hold under 35%. The sequenced sample was peripheral blood. The receptors shown here come from a woman older than 75 with active or convalescent COVID-19. CDR3s include the opening cysteine and the closing phenylalanine or tryptophan. Fields, in order: clone size, V gene, J gene, CDR3 protein. Clone size appears in some rows only: once, few, many, or a class for an expanded clone.

clone size: -
V gene: TRBV9
J gene: TRBJ2-3
CDR3 protein: CASSVAIGGLATDTQYF

clone size: -
V gene: TRBV6-2/TRBV6-3
J gene: TRBJ1-1
CDR3 protein: CASSSVGRISTHGAFF

clone size: -
V gene: TRBV2
J gene: TRBJ1-2
CDR3 protein: CASSEGPGYYGYTF

clone size: once
V gene: TRBV25-1
J gene: TRBJ1-2
CDR3 protein: CASSPLWDRTGGYGYTF

clone size: -
V gene: TRBV5-4
J gene: TRBJ2-7
CDR3 protein: CASSLASGTGLYEQYF

clone size: -
V gene: TRBV28
J gene: TRBJ2-1
CDR3 protein: CASTSQGAYNEQFF

clone size: -
V gene: TRBV7-9
J gene: TRBJ2-2
CDR3 protein: CASSLGAGYTGELFF

clone size: -
V gene: TRBV28
J gene: TRBJ2-5
CDR3 protein: CASFPGGRVETQYF

clone size: many
V gene: TRBV21-1
J gene: TRBJ1-5
CDR3 protein: CASRTGRNQPQHF

clone size: -
V gene: TRBV28
J gene: TRBJ1-5
CDR3 protein: CASRDRGFNSNQPQHF

clone size: -
V gene: TRBV6-2/TRBV6-3
J gene: TRBJ1-5
CDR3 protein: CASSFGPQGIRQPQHF

clone size: once
V gene: TRBV19
J gene: TRBJ1-1
CDR3 protein: CASRSRDRGGGTEAFF

clone size: -
V gene: TRBV28
J gene: TRBJ2-3
CDR3 protein: CASSPSGGFTDTQYF

clone size: -
V gene: TRBV19
J gene: TRBJ2-7
CDR3 protein: CASSPMLAGDEQYF

clone size: -
V gene: TRBV18
J gene: TRBJ1-3
CDR3 protein: CASSPVLANTIYF

clone size: -
V gene: TRBV27
J gene: TRBJ1-5
CDR3 protein: CASSLTQPQHF

clone size: -
V gene: TRBV19
J gene: TRBJ2-7
CDR3 protein: CASSIGRGDYEQYF

clone size: -
V gene: TRBV28
J gene: TRBJ1-4
CDR3 protein: CATDSLNEKLFF

clone size: once
V gene: TRBV28
J gene: TRBJ1-1
CDR3 protein: CASSLIGGEGTEAFF

clone size: -
V gene: TRBV2
J gene: TRBJ2-3
CDR3 protein: CASSEARASGTDTQYF

clone size: -
V gene: TRBV4-3
J gene: TRBJ2-3
CDR3 protein: CASSQDVAGGTDTQYF

clone size: -
V gene: TRBV2
J gene: TRBJ2-5
CDR3 protein: CASSEILGGAEETQYF

clone size: -
V gene: TRBV2
J gene: TRBJ1-1
CDR3 protein: CASSEQPGTNTEAFF

clone size: few
V gene: TRBV9
J gene: TRBJ2-3
CDR3 protein: CASSVVAGGFTDTQYF

clone size: -
V gene: TRBV11-2
J gene: TRBJ2-5
CDR3 protein: CASSFSSGNQETQYF

clone size: -
V gene: TRBV5-4
J gene: TRBJ2-2
CDR3 protein: CASTWGAGGTGELFF

clone size: -
V gene: TRBV5-1
J gene: TRBJ2-1
CDR3 protein: CASSLDGDSSYNEQFF

clone size: -
V gene: TRBV3-1/TRBV3-2
J gene: TRBJ2-5
CDR3 protein: CASSQRLGTSDWETQYF

clone size: -
V gene: TRBV10-1
J gene: TRBJ2-1
CDR3 protein: CASSRGELRNEQFF

clone size: -
V gene: TRBV3-1/TRBV3-2
J gene: TRBJ1-1
CDR3 protein: CASSQDSWDSMNTEAFF

clone size: -
V gene: TRBV9
J gene: TRBJ2-1
CDR3 protein: CASSPTTMGEQFF

clone size: -
V gene: TRBV14
J gene: TRBJ2-5
CDR3 protein: CASSQDIGAWETQYF

clone size: -
V gene: TRBV5-4
J gene: TRBJ2-1
CDR3 protein: CASSPLAGEDEQFF

clone size: -
V gene: TRBV6-6
J gene: TRBJ2-1
CDR3 protein: CASSYSLASEQFF

clone size: -
V gene: TRBV10-2
J gene: TRBJ1-6
CDR3 protein: CASSETRGRLNSPLHF

clone size: -
V gene: TRBV5-1
J gene: TRBJ2-7
CDR3 protein: CASSLAAQGAYEQYF

clone size: -
V gene: TRBV29-1
J gene: TRBJ1-1
CDR3 protein: CSVVYDRWGGVAFF

clone size: few
V gene: TRBV5-1
J gene: TRBJ2-3
CDR3 protein: CASSFAGATDTQYF

clone size: once
V gene: TRBV3-1/TRBV3-2
J gene: TRBJ2-7
CDR3 protein: CASSLRTSGSYEQYF

clone size: -
V gene: TRBV19
J gene: TRBJ1-4
CDR3 protein: CASSIGQGGEKLFF

clone size: -
V gene: TRBV6-5
J gene: TRBJ2-7
CDR3 protein: CASTESDRGFGEQYF

clone size: -
V gene: TRBV7-2
J gene: TRBJ2-3
CDR3 protein: CASSLPGTITDTQYF

clone size: -
V gene: TRBV29-1
J gene: TRBJ2-3
CDR3 protein: CSGRSSTDTQYF

clone size: -
V gene: TRBV5-1
J gene: TRBJ2-3
CDR3 protein: CASSLGRGGRTDTQYF

clone size: few
V gene: TRBV12-2
J gene: TRBJ1-1
CDR3 protein: CASRPSSPRDTEAFF